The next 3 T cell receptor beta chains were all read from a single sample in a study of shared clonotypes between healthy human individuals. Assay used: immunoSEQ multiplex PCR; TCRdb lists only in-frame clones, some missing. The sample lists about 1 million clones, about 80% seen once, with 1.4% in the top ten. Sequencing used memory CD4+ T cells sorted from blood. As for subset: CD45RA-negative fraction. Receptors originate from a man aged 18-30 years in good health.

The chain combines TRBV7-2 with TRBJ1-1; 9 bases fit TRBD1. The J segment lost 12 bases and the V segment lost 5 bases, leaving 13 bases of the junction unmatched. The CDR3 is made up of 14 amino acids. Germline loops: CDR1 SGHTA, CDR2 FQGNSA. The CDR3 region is CASSVGTGRKVTFF. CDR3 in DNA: TGTGCCAGCAGCGTCGGGACAGGGAGGAAGGTAACTTTCTTT.

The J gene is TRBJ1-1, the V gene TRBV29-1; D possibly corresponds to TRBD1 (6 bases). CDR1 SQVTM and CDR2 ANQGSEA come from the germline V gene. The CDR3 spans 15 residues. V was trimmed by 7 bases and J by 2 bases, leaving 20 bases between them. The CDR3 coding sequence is TGCAGCGCCTCAAAACCCCGACAGGTTAACACTGAAGCTTTCTTT. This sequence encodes CSASKPRQVNTEAFF.

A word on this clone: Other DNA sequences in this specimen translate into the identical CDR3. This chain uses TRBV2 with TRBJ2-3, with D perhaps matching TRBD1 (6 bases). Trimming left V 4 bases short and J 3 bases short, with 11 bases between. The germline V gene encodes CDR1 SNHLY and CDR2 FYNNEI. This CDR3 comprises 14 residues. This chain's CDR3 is CASSVQGLTDTQYF. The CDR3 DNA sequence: TGTGCCAGCAGTGTACAGGGTCTTACAGATACGCAGTATTTT.